This note documents a single T cell receptor (beta chain) sequence. Antigen specificity is unknown. This sample is part of a study of identical twins. The study, taken as a whole, reports: Twin-shared out-of-frame alpha sequences showed excess low generation probability. Recombination models fit unrelated individuals' TCR alpha sharing but underestimated twins'. The study found weaker excess twin sharing in beta out-of-frame sequences. Invariant MAIT and iNKT cells could partly confound zero-insertion analyses.

V shed 3 bases and J 1 base; nucleotides not matched to a gene: 6. This CDR3 has 17 residues. Germline V lookup: CDR1 WNHNN, CDR2 SYGVQD (reference sequence). One entry per CDR3 protein, called by TCRdb with MiXCR from the 5' RACE reads. Of 1.5 million to 2 million distinct CDR3 sequences detected, about 31% appear once; the ten largest clones hold around 0.3%. The chain joins TRBV10-1 to TRBJ2-6; 7 bases fit TRBD1. The TCR comes from a newborn girl in good health. Sequenced: cord blood. CDR3 sequence (DNA): TGCGCCAGCAGTGAAGCGACAGGGATTTCTGGGGCCAACGTCCTGACTTTC. Translating it yields CASSEATGISGANVLTF.